A selection of T cell receptor beta chains follows, all from one sample in a study of blood T cell repertoires in COVID-19. Sequenced by immunoSEQ multiplex PCR; TCRdb stores in-frame clones only, minus some. The repertoire consists of more than 55,000 clones, with 75% to 90% occurring once and the leading ten covering roughly 1.4%. Sequencing was performed on peripheral blood. The source of these receptors is a woman at least 80 years old with acute or convalescent COVID-19. CDR3s include the opening cysteine and the closing phenylalanine or tryptophan. A D gene is named only where the DNA matches it firmly. Where a row states a size, it is once, few, many or the class of an expanded clone; other rows omit it.

J gene	clone size	D gene	V gene	CDR3 protein	CDR3 DNA
TRBJ2-1	-	-	TRBV10-3	CAISDMVGTGKNSYNEQFF	TGTGCCATCAGTGATATGGTGGGAACGGGGAAGAACTCCTACAATGAGCAGTTCTTC
TRBJ1-6	-	TRBD1	TRBV2	CASKILTGVSPLHF	TGTGCCAGCAAAATTCTGACAGGGGTCTCACCCCTCCACTTT
TRBJ1-1	-	TRBD1	TRBV19	CASSIQGARTEAFF	TGTGCCAGTAGTATACAGGGGGCGCGTACTGAAGCTTTCTTT
TRBJ1-1	-	TRBD1	TRBV7-3	CASNNEGALTEAFF	TGTGCCAGCAACAATGAGGGGGCATTAACTGAAGCTTTCTTT
TRBJ2-7	-	-	TRBV12-3/TRBV12-4	CASSLTLYEQYF	TGTGCCAGCAGCCTTACTCTCTACGAGCAGTACTTC
TRBJ1-4	-	TRBD1	TRBV3-1/TRBV3-2	CASSQTGYNEKLFF	TGTGCCAGCAGCCAGACAGGGTATAATGAAAAACTGTTTTTT
TRBJ2-7	once	-	TRBV3-1/TRBV3-2	CASSQARDSVRQYF	TGTGCCAGCAGCCAAGCCCGGGATAGTGTAAGGCAGTACTTC
TRBJ2-1	-	-	TRBV5-6	CASSLVEHEQFF	TGTGCCAGCAGCTTGGTAGAGCATGAGCAGTTCTTC
TRBJ1-2	-	-	TRBV4-1	CASSQGGGVNYGYTF	TGCGCCAGCAGCCAAGGGGGGGGAGTTAACTATGGCTACACCTTC
TRBJ1-1	-	TRBD1	TRBV10-3	CAIRSRRGQGDIGTEAFF	TGTGCCATCAGGAGTCGACGAGGACAGGGCGATATAGGCACTGAAGCTTTCTTT